Each of the 32 T cell receptor beta chains below was sequenced from the same sample in a study of memory B cells and T cells in multiple sclerosis. Some clones are missing from TCRdb's copy, which holds only in-frame ones; the method was immunoSEQ multiplex PCR. The sample lists around 30,000 clones; approximately 85% were seen once. Separate sequencing covered autoproliferating (CFSE-dim) and non-proliferating (CFSE-high) T cells from stimulus-free culture. 5x10^7 CFSE-labeled PBMCs were cultured 7 to 8 days unstimulated, then replicate wells were pooled. What these receptors recognize is not known. The sample comprised PBMCs from blood kept in culture. These receptors were taken from a human donor with multiple sclerosis.

The rearrangement joins TRBV5-1 to TRBJ1-5; 7 bases map to TRBD1. Trimming took 4 bases from V and 2 from J; bases not matched to a gene: 3. The germline gives CDR1 SGHRS, CDR2 YFSETQ. The length of the CDR3 is 14 residues. The CDR3 reads CASSDGTGNQPQHF. DNA for the CDR3: TGCGCCAGCAGCGACGGGACAGGCAATCAGCCCCAGCATTTT.

The chain recombines TRBV19 with TRBJ2-6; no reliable D call. Trimming left V 1 base short and J 2 bases short, with 9 bases between. The CDR3 has 16 residues. Germline V gives CDR1 LNHDA, CDR2 SQIVND (reference sequence). CDR3 bases: TGTGCCAGTAGTATAGGGGGTACGACTGGGGCCAACGTCCTGACTTTC. This codes for CASSIGGTTGANVLTF.

J is TRBJ2-1 and V is TRBV6-1; possibly TRBD2 for D (7 bases). This CDR3 is built from 15 residues. V was trimmed by 6 bases and J by 7 bases, leaving 19 bases between them. Germline V lookup: CDR1 MNHNS, CDR2 SASEGT. CDR3 sequence: CASRVWGGGWNEQFF. The CDR3 DNA reads as TGTGCCAGCAGGGTTTGGGGAGGGGGATGGAATGAGCAGTTCTTC.

This chain connects TRBV9 to TRBJ2-5; D is tentatively TRBD1 or TRBD2 (5 bases each). CDR3 length: 16 residues. Trimming took off 0 bases at V and 5 bases at J, with 17 bases between the two ends. The germline gives CDR1 SGDLS, CDR2 YYNGEE. CDR3 DNA sequence: TGTGCCAGCAGCGTAGTTGGGACCCAGGCCAGGGAGACCCAGTACTTC. It codes for CASSVVGTQARETQYF.

The chain combines TRBV18 with TRBJ1-4; TRBD1 matches 9 bases. V was clipped by 3 bases and J by 5 bases; unmatched bases: 7. CDR3 length: 16 residues. Germline CDR1 reads KGHSH; CDR2 reads LQKENI. The DNA of the CDR3 is TGTGCCAGCTCACCCCAACAGGGGGCGGGGAATGAAAAACTGTTTTTT. Translating gives CASSPQQGAGNEKLFF.

The gene calls are TRBV7-9 and TRBJ2-2, with D possibly being TRBD1 (6 bases). There are 16 residues in the CDR3. The ends were cut back, 1 base at V and 5 bases at J, with 14 bases in the middle. In germline, CDR1 is SEHNR, CDR2 FQNEAQ (reference sequence). The DNA for the CDR3 is TGTGCCAGCAGCTTAGGAACTAGACAGGCGACCGGGGAGCTGTTTTTT. This sequence encodes CASSLGTRQATGELFF.

This chain links TRBV29-1 with TRBJ2-2; tentative D call: TRBD1 (6 bases). V was pared by 4 bases and J by 6 bases, with 6 bases between. The length of the CDR3 is 11 residues. Germline V CDR1 and CDR2: SQVTM, ANQGSEA. CDR3 region: CSVAGAGELFF. The DNA for the CDR3 is TGCAGCGTTGCAGGGGCCGGGGAGCTGTTTTTT.

The rearrangement joins TRBV7-9 to TRBJ1-3; D gene uncertain. From germline, CDR1 is SEHNR and CDR2 FQNEAQ (reference sequence). Trimming removed 5 bases at V and 5 bases at J, with 7 bases between. The CDR3 contains 12 residues. CDR3 protein: CASSHSRNTIYF. DNA of the CDR3: TGTGCCAGCAGCCACTCCCGAAACACCATATATTTT.

The rearrangement joins TRBV28 to TRBJ2-5, with D perhaps TRBD1 or TRBD2 (5 bases each). The germline V and J ends were trimmed by 6 bases and 7 bases, with 18 bases remaining between them. In germline, CDR1 is MDHEN, CDR2 SYDVKM. This CDR3 has 14 residues. The CDR3 region has the DNA TGTGCCAGCAGGGGGACCTCCCTCGATAGGACCCAGTACTTC. It is translated as CASRGTSLDRTQYF.

The chain has TRBV14 and TRBJ1-2; D call uncertain. Germline CDR1 SGHDN, CDR2 FVKESK. Trimming cost V 1 base and J 7 bases, with 7 bases left between them. The CDR3 contains 12 residues. The CDR3 here is CASSQGEGGYTF. The CDR3 DNA reads as TGTGCCAGCAGCCAAGGGGAGGGTGGCTACACCTTC.

This clone was observed a single time. This chain connects TRBV6-1 to TRBJ1-2; D is perhaps TRBD1 (5 bases). The ends were cut back, 4 bases at V and 2 bases at J, with 14 bases in the middle. This CDR3 has 15 amino acids. The germline gives CDR1 MNHNS, CDR2 SASEGT. The CDR3 sequence is CASSGGNSQNYGYTF. Here the CDR3 DNA reads TGTGCCAGCAGTGGGGGCAACAGCCAGAACTATGGCTACACCTTC.

V is TRBV7-3 and J is TRBJ2-1; D is unresolved. The CDR3 totals 16 residues. The V end was cut by 5 bases, the J end by 0 bases, with 14 bases between. The germline V gene encodes CDR1 SGHTA and CDR2 FQGTGA. CDR3 sequence: CASSARTTSSYNEQFF. CDR3 DNA: TGTGCCAGCAGCGCTCGGACGACCAGCTCCTACAATGAGCAGTTCTTC. The full variable domain, its missing parts supplied by reference TRBV7-3 and TRBJ2-1, is GAGVSQTPSNKVTEKGKYVELRCDPISGHTALYWYRQSLGQGPEFLIYFQGTGAADDSGLPNDRFFAVRPEGSVSTLKIQRTERGDSAVYLCASSARTTSSYNEQFFGPGTRLTVL.

The chain employs TRBV6-5 and TRBJ2-7; 9 bases agree with TRBD1. The CDR3 sequence is 15 residues long. Germline CDR1 reads MNHEY; CDR2 reads SVGAGI. J was trimmed by 6 bases and V by 2 bases; bases with no gene match: 8. The CDR3 spells CASSYVTGGTSEQYF. CDR3 sequence (DNA): TGTGCCAGCAGTTACGTGACAGGGGGTACGTCCGAGCAGTACTTC.

This clone was seen once. The rearrangement uses TRBV27 and TRBJ2-5; unclear D gene. The CDR3 spans 14 residues. Germline V lookup: CDR1 MNHEY, CDR2 SMNVEV (reference sequence). The V and J ends lost 2 bases and 1 base respectively, with 8 bases between them. The CDR3 region is CASSLRESQETQYF. DNA of the CDR3: TGTGCCAGCAGTTTAAGGGAAAGCCAAGAGACCCAGTACTTC.

CDR3 sequence reads: CASSMGGSNYEQYF. As DNA, the CDR3 is TGTGCCAGTAGTATGGGGGGTTCAAACTACGAGCAGTACTTC. This chain connects TRBV19 to TRBJ2-7; tentative D call: TRBD2 (6 bases). The germline V gene encodes CDR1 LNHDA and CDR2 SQIVND (reference sequence). The CDR3 is 14 amino acids. With 3 bases removed from V and 3 bases from J, the gap between germline ends came to 12 bases.

CDR3: CSVNGRVDTEAFF. CDR3 nucleotides: TGCAGCGTCAACGGGAGGGTAGACACTGAAGCTTTCTTT. The J gene is TRBJ1-1, the V gene TRBV29-1; D uncertain. Trimming took off 6 bases at V and 3 bases at J, with 14 bases between the two ends. The CDR3 has 13 amino acids. Germline V gene sequence: CDR1 SQVTM, CDR2 ANQGSEA.

The chain employs TRBV5-1 and TRBJ2-7, with a tentative D call TRBD2 (5 bases). Trimming cost V 7 bases and J 1 base, with 12 bases left between them. Germline CDR1 reads SGHRS; CDR2 reads YFSETQ. This CDR3 has 13 residues. This chain's CDR3 is CASGRGESYEQYF. For the CDR3, the DNA is TGCGCCAGCGGTCGGGGTGAATCCTACGAGCAGTACTTC. Combining the CDR3 with reference TRBV5-1 and TRBJ2-7 gives the whole variable domain KAGVTQTPRYLIKTRGQQVTLSCSPISGHRSVSWYQQTPGQGLQFLFEYFSETQRNKGNFPGRFSGRQFSNSRSEMNVSTLELGDSALYLCASGRGESYEQYFGPGTRLTVT.

The CDR3 sequence is CASTNQRQQNTEAFF. As DNA, the CDR3 is TGTGCCAGCACCAACCAAAGGCAGCAGAACACTGAAGCTTTCTTT. J is TRBJ1-1 and V is TRBV6-1; D is unclear. The germline V gene has CDR1 MNHNS and CDR2 SASEGT. This CDR3 contains 15 residues. The V gene lost 7 bases and the J gene lost 1 base, with 16 bases spanning the gap.

V usage is TRBV27 and J usage is TRBJ2-3; D tentatively fits TRBD1 or TRBD2 (5 bases each). This CDR3 contains 16 residues. Per the germline V gene, CDR1 is MNHEY and CDR2 is SMNVEV (reference sequence). V lost 7 bases, J lost 2 bases, and 19 bases lay in between. The CDR3 DNA is TGTGCCAGCAACCTTCTGCGGGCAGGGAACACAGATACGCAGTATTTT. Translating gives CASNLLRAGNTDTQYF.

V usage is TRBV5-1 and J usage is TRBJ1-5; D unclear. This CDR3 comprises 13 residues. From germline, CDR1 is SGHRS and CDR2 YFSETQ. V was shortened by 0 bases and J by 9 bases, with 10 bases between the two germline ends. CDR3: CASSLEAGGPQHF. As DNA, the CDR3 is TGCGCCAGCAGCTTGGAGGCGGGTGGGCCCCAGCATTTT.

The chain recombines TRBV5-4 with TRBJ2-3; D possibly matches TRBD1 or TRBD2 (6 bases each). Trimming removed 3 bases at V and 4 bases at J, with 12 bases between. CDR3 length equals 14 residues. Looked up from germline, CDR1 is SGHNT and CDR2 is YYREEE (reference sequence). The CDR3, as DNA: TGTGCCAGCAGCTCATCTGGGGGGCCAGATACGCAGTATTTT. This codes for CASSSSGGPDTQYF.

There are a few counts of this clone. The J gene is TRBJ2-5, the V gene TRBV9; D gene unclear. The germline gives CDR1 SGDLS, CDR2 YYNGEE. The CDR3 contains 14 residues. V was pared by 0 bases and J by 7 bases, with 13 bases between. The CDR3 DNA follows: TGTGCCAGCAGCGTAGGGACCGCCGTCGTGACCCAGTACTTC. Translation: CASSVGTAVVTQYF.

This chain links TRBV5-1 with TRBJ1-2; perhaps TRBD1 as D (6 bases). V lost 4 bases and J 7 bases, leaving 20 bases between the germline ends. The germline V gene has CDR1 SGHRS and CDR2 YFSETQ. This CDR3 has 15 amino acids. CDR3 coding DNA: TGCGCCAGCAGCCCGGAGGGACAACCTGTTCGTGGCTACACCTTC. As protein: CASSPEGQPVRGYTF.

V gene TRBV27 combines with J gene TRBJ2-7; 7 bases match TRBD1. The CDR3 runs to 17 residues. J was trimmed by 3 bases and V by 5 bases; bases with no gene match: 16. Germline V gives CDR1 MNHEY, CDR2 SMNVEV (reference sequence). CDR3 nucleotide sequence: TGTGCCAGCAGTCCTGAGGACAGGCAACGAGTCGGCTACGAGCAGTACTTC. It encodes CASSPEDRQRVGYEQYF.

This clone has only one observation. This chain joins TRBV27 and TRBJ1-2; 12 bases are shared with TRBD1. The CDR3 contains 17 residues. Trimming cost V 0 bases and J 8 bases; bases outside gene matches: 10. CDR1 and CDR2 from the germline V gene are MNHEY and SMNVEV (reference sequence). The CDR3 DNA follows: TGTGCCAGCAGTTTATCGTTTGGGGGACAGGGGGCGGAGGGCTACACCTTC. Residues: CASSLSFGGQGAEGYTF.

This clone occurred a few times. This chain joins TRBV5-4 and TRBJ2-7; the D gene is possibly TRBD2 (5 bases). With 0 bases removed from V and 5 bases from J, the gap between germline ends came to 9 bases. The CDR3 is 13 residues long. Germline V gene data show CDR1 as SGHNT and CDR2 as YYREEE (reference sequence). Written as DNA, the CDR3 is TGTGCCAGCAGCTTGGTCAGCGGTAACGAGCAGTACTTC. Its translation: CASSLVSGNEQYF.

This rearrangement joins TRBV5-4 to TRBJ2-3; TRBD1 agrees at 7 bases. Per germline, CDR1 SGHNT and CDR2 YYREEE (reference sequence). V lost 4 bases to trimming and J lost 5 bases; unmatched junction nucleotides: 10. The CDR3 is 15 residues long. This chain's CDR3 is CASSLRTGGLDTQYF. Written as DNA, the CDR3 is TGTGCCAGCAGCCTCCGGACAGGTGGCTTAGATACGCAGTATTTT.

This clone was found once. The chain uses TRBV5-4 and TRBJ2-1; 9 bases agree with TRBD2. Germline CDR1 is SGHNT and CDR2 is YYREEE (reference sequence). The CDR3 runs to 15 residues. With 0 bases clipped from V and 6 bases from J, the junction kept 4 bases outside the gene matches. In nucleotides, the CDR3 is TGTGCCAGCAGCTTGGGGACTAGCGTCGGCAATGAGCAGTTCTTC. It is translated as CASSLGTSVGNEQFF.

This chain uses TRBV10-3 with TRBJ2-3; 9 bases fit TRBD2. V gave up 9 bases and J gave up 6 bases; unmatched junction bases: 4. CDR3 length: 12 residues. Germline V CDR1 and CDR2: ENHRY, SYGVKD. The CDR3 reads CAISGREDTQYF. CDR3 nucleotides: TGTGCCATTAGCGGGAGAGAGGATACGCAGTATTTT.

The V and J genes are TRBV10-2 and TRBJ1-2; D is uncertain. V was pared by 8 bases and J by 2 bases, with 6 bases between. The length of the CDR3 is 11 residues. The germline V gene has CDR1 WSHSY and CDR2 SAAADI. The CDR3 DNA follows: TGCGCCAGCGACGGAAACTATGGCTACACCTTC. As protein: CASDGNYGYTF.

The rearrangement uses TRBV6-1 and TRBJ2-5, with 12 bases matching TRBD2. Trimming removed 4 bases from V and 4 bases from J; junction bases left unmatched: 7. Germline V lookup: CDR1 MNHNS, CDR2 SASEGT. The CDR3 length is 16 residues. CDR3 coding DNA: TGTGCCAGCAGTGCCTCTAGCGGGGGGGCCCTAGAGACCCAGTACTTC. It translates to CASSASSGGALETQYF.

This chain connects TRBV11-2 to TRBJ1-2; 7 bases map to TRBD1. The CDR3 spans 17 residues. From germline, CDR1 is SGHAT and CDR2 FQNNGV. V shed 1 base, J shed 5 bases, and the junction held 13 bases outside the gene matches. The CDR3 sequence is CASSLGQGYGLGYGYTF. The DNA for the CDR3 is TGTGCCAGCAGCTTAGGACAGGGATACGGGCTTGGTTATGGCTACACCTTC. Full variable domain (outside the CDR3, taken from reference TRBV11-2 and TRBJ1-2): EAGVAQSPRYKIIEKRQSVAFWCNPISGHATLYWYQQILGQGPKLLIQFQNNGVVDDSQLPKDRFSAERLKGVDSTLKIQPAKLEDSAVYLCASSLGQGYGLGYGYTFGSGTRLTVV.